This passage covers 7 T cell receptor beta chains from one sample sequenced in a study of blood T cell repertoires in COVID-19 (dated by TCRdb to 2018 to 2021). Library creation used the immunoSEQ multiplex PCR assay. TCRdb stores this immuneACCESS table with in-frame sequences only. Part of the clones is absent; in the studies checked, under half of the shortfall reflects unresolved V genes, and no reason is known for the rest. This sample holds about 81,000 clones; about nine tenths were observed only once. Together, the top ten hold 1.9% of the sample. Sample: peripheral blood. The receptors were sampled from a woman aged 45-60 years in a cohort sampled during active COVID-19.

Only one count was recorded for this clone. DNA of the CDR3: TGTGCCAGCAGCAGGGCGGGGACAGCCGCGAACACCGGGGAGCTGTTTTTT. Translated, it gives CASSRAGTAANTGELFF. The rearrangement joins TRBV25-1 to TRBJ2-2; D is possibly TRBD1 (7 bases). Germline loops: CDR1 MGHDK, CDR2 SYGVNS. Between the trimmed V and J ends, which lost 6 bases and 0 bases, there was a span of 17 bases. The CDR3 contains 17 residues.

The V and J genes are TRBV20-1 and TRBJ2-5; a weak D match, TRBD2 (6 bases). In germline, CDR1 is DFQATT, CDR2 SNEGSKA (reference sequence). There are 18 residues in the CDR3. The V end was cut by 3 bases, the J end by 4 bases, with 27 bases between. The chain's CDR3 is CSASRFFRGRKSLETQYF. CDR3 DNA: TGCAGTGCTAGTAGGTTTTTCCGGGGGAGAAAATCCTTAGAGACCCAGTACTTC.

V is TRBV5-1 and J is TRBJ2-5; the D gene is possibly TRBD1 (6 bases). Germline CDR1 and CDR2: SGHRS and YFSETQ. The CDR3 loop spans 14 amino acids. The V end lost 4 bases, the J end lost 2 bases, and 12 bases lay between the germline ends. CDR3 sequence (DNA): TGCGCCAGCAGCGCGCCACAGGGTCAAGAGACCCAGTACTTC. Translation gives CASSAPQGQETQYF.

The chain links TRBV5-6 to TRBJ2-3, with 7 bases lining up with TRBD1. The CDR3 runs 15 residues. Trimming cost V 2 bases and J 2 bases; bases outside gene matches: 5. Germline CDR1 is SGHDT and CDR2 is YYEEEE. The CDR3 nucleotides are TGTGCCAGCAGCTTACGACAGGGAAACACAGATACGCAGTATTTT. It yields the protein CASSLRQGNTDTQYF.

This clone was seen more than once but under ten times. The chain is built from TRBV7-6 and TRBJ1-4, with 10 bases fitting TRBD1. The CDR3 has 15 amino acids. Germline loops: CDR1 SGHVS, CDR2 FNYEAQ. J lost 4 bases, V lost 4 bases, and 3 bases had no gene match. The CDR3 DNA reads TGTGCCAGCAGCTGGGGACAGGGGCTTAATGAAAAACTGTTTTTT. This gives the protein CASSWGQGLNEKLFF. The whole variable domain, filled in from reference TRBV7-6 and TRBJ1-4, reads GAGVSQSPRYKVTKRGQDVALRCDPISGHVSLYWYRQALGQGPEFLTYFNYEAQQDKSGLPNDRFSAERPEGSISTLTIQRTEQRDSAMYRCASSWGQGLNEKLFFGSGTQLSVL.

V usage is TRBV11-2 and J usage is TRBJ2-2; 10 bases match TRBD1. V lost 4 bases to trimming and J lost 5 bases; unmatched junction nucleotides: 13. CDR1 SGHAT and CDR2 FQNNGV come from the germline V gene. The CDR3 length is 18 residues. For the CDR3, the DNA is TGTGCCAGCAGCTCCCCCGGGACAGGGGTGTTGGGGACCGGGGAGCTGTTTTTT. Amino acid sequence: CASSSPGTGVLGTGELFF.

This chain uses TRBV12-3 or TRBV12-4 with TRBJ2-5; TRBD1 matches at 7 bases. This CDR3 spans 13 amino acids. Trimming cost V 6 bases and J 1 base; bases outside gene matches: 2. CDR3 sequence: CASSRTGQETQYF. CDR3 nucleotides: TGTGCCAGCAGCCGGACAGGCCAAGAGACCCAGTACTTC.